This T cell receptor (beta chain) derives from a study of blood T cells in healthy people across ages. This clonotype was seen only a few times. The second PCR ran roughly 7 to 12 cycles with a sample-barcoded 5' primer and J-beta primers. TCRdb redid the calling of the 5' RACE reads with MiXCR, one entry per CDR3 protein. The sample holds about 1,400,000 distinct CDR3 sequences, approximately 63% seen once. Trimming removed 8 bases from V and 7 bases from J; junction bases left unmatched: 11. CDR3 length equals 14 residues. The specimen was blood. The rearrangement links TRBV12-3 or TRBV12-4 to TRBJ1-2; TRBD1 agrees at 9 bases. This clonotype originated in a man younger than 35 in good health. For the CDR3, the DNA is TGTGCCAGCCAGGTGCTACAGGGGGCATTTGGCTACACCTTC. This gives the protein CASQVLQGAFGYTF.